The present entry profiles one TCR beta chain with its context. This clonotype was seen more than once but under ten times. Its antigen is not yet known. Base qualities are not recorded, but no much larger clone differs from it by a single base. This specimen belongs to a study of neurological immune-mediated disorders (dated by TCRdb to the late 2010s). General notes on the study: The study compared peripheral blood TCR-beta repertoires of HTLV-I-associated myelopathy (HAM/TSP) patients, multiple sclerosis patients and healthy controls using UMI-based sequencing. Alongside PBMC samples, the set of some 98 TCR-beta libraries contained longitudinal samples, technical triplicates, and paired CD4+ and CD8+ T-cell subsets that had been sorted. The cohort was made up of 65 to 75 subjects, consisting of some 14 HAM/TSP patients, 35 or so multiple sclerosis patients and approximately 20 healthy controls. The investigation overall reported the following: The highest TCR clonal expansion was observed in HAM/TSP patients, whereas the lowest was observed in MS patients, even when compared with healthy controls. No identical CDR3 amino acid sequences were shared among expanded clones across subjects, suggesting private TCR-beta repertoires in all groups.

cDNA synthesis used template-switch 5'RACE with a primer carrying a 10-nucleotide random unique molecular identifier tagging each TCR transcript. Each sequencing run produced over 200 million TCR-beta sequences covering 15-18 subjects. The RNeasy kit was used for extraction of total RNA. The KAPA Real-time Library Amplification kit was used to amplify TCR-beta VDJ regions with primers targeting the TCR constant region and the 5'RACE anchor. Sample indexes and Illumina adaptors were added in a first PCR, after which library yield was increased in a second PCR. After purification with Ampure beads, the TCR product of roughly 650 bp was size-selected on a 2% E-gel SizeSelection system. Before pooling, libraries had their quality checked on a Bioanalyzer, their concentration measured with Qubit, and their quantity determined with the Kapa Library Quantification kit. Paired-end 2 x 150 bp sequencing of the libraries was performed on an Illumina HiSeq 2500. To increase sequence diversity, roughly 24-30% phiX was spiked into each library pool. As for how the authors treated the data: Quality-filtered reads were processed with the UMI-based MiGEC pipeline, and over 90% of raw TCR sequences were removed by the MiGEC pipeline during error correction. IMGT germline references were used for aligning VDJ genes, and each clonotype was defined as a unique CDR3 amino acid sequence together with its V-J genes. Clonal expansion, Shannon diversity and CDR3 relatedness (CalcPairwiseDistances, ClusterSamples) were evaluated with VDJtools, and phylogenetic trees were built with CLCbio workbench. Using coefficient-of-variation modelling across technical triplicates, the study counted a clone as expanded if it had at least 8 unique UMIs. The public reads were quality trimmed at Q25 with fastp and then assembled into clones with MiXCR by TCRdb, keeping productive beta chains. For every CDR3 protein sequence, its rows merge into one entry that carries the most common genes and DNA. TCRdb's processing, not the authors', yielded these V and J calls. This sample lists 65,000 to 90,000 distinct CDR3 sequences; 10% were detected once. In total, the top ten clones hold 1.8% of the sample.

The healthy controls were volunteers from blood banks in Maryland, USA. For unsorted PBMC libraries, 2 million PBMCs were used after storage in RNAlater at -80 degrees C until RNA extraction. Peripheral blood was subjected to Ficoll-Hypaque density gradient centrifugation to isolate PBMCs, which were then cryopreserved in liquid nitrogen. The sample taken for sequencing was PBMCs. This TCR derives from a man aged 35 to 55 in good health.

The CDR3 region reads CASSDRDEQYF. Here is the DNA: TGTGCCAGCAGTGACAGGGACGAGCAGTACTTC. The chain employs TRBV6-5 and TRBJ2-7; 7 central nucleotides agree with TRBD1. V and J are trimmed by 5 bases and 5 bases, and the gene matches miss 0 bases of the junction. CDR1 is given as MNHEY and CDR2 as SVGAGI, both from the germline V gene. The CDR3 starts with the cysteine, ends with the phenylalanine, and has 11 residues. Only the CDR3 portion is preserved as DNA: 33 bases, with reading frame beginning at the first base.